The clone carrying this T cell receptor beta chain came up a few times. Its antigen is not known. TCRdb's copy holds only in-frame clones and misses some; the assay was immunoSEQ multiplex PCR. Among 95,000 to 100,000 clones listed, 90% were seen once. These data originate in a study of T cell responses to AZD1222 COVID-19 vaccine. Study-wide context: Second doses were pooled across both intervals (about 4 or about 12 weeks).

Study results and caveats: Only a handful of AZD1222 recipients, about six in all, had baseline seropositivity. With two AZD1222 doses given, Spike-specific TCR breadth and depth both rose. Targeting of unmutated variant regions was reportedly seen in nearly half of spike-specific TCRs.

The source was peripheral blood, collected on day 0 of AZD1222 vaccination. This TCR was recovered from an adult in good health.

The CDR3 protein is CASSSGQGYNEQFF. The CDR3 coding sequence is TGCGCCAGCAGCTCGGGACAGGGGTACAATGAGCAGTTCTTC. This rearrangement joins TRBV5-1 to TRBJ2-1, with 10 bases aligning to TRBD1. The CDR3 runs to 14 residues. Trimming at V came to 3 bases and at J to 4 bases, leaving 1 base not matched to a gene. Germline assignment: CDR1 SGHRS and CDR2 YFSETQ. The whole variable domain, remainder taken from reference TRBV5-1 and TRBJ2-1, is KAGVTQTPRYLIKTRGQQVTLSCSPISGHRSVSWYQQTPGQGLQFLFEYFSETQRNKGNFPGRFSGRQFSNSRSEMNVSTLELGDSALYLCASSSGQGYNEQFFGPGTRLTVL.